A selection of T cell receptor beta chains follows, all from one sample in a study of blood T cells in healthy people across ages. Each CDR3 protein gets one entry after TCRdb re-called the 5' RACE reads with MiXCR. The data contain around 1,000,000 distinct CDR3 sequences, around 27% of them singletons. These records were also assigned to another study, of T cells of mothers and their children.

Sequencing input: blood. The source of these receptors is a girl aged 2-10 years in good health. Each CDR3 is given with its conserved first and last residue. A D gene is named only where the DNA matches it firmly. Some rows mark clone size as missing; the rest say once, few, many or name a class of expanded clone.

TRBV12-3/TRBV12-4	TRBD1	few	TRBJ2-2	CASSQTGAPTGELFF	TGTGCCAGCAGCCAGACAGGGGCCCCCACCGGGGAGCTGTTTTTT
TRBV7-2	-	-	TRBJ2-7	CASSLGGLRQGGYEQYF	TGTGCCAGCAGCCTCGGGGGACTGAGACAGGGAGGGTACGAGCAGTACTTC
TRBV28	-	few	TRBJ2-1	CASSDGQTNYNEQFF	TGTGCCAGCAGCGACGGACAGACAAACTACAATGAGCAGTTCTTC
TRBV12-3/TRBV12-4	-	few	TRBJ1-1	CASSLDQGVNTEAFF	TGTGCCAGCAGTTTAGATCAGGGAGTGAACACTGAAGCTTTCTTT
TRBV6-2/TRBV6-3	TRBD2	few	TRBJ2-5	CASSREGAGVKETQYF	TGCGCCAGCAGCCGGGAAGGGGCGGGAGTCAAGGAGACCCAGTACTTC
TRBV20-1	-	-	TRBJ2-1	CSVLVSYNEQFF	TGCAGTGTACTAGTCTCCTACAATGAGCAGTTCTTC
TRBV29-1	-	-	TRBJ1-1	CSGTAGANTEAFF	TGCAGCGGGACCGCGGGGGCGAACACTGAAGCTTTCTTT
TRBV7-3	-	-	TRBJ1-1	CASSLMMGATEAFF	TGTGCCAGCAGCTTAATGATGGGGGCGACCGAAGCTTTCTTT
TRBV6-2/TRBV6-3	TRBD1	few	TRBJ1-1	CASRSGTDLEAFF	TGTGCCAGCAGATCCGGGACAGACCTTGAAGCTTTCTTT
TRBV3-1	-	few	TRBJ2-5	CASSQEEGSRAETQYF	TGTGCCAGCAGCCAAGAAGAAGGGTCACGAGCAGAGACCCAGTACTTC
TRBV27	-	-	TRBJ2-7	CASSLSGLTEQYF	TGTGCCAGCAGTTTATCGGGGCTTACCGAGCAGTACTTC
TRBV20-1	TRBD2	many	TRBJ2-3	CSARGDAVRERIDTQYF	TGCAGTGCTAGAGGGGATGCAGTGCGGGAGCGAATAGATACGCAGTATTTT
TRBV29-1	-	-	TRBJ2-5	CSVIGWLGETQYF	TGCAGCGTTATAGGGTGGCTTGGGGAGACCCAGTACTTC
TRBV29-1	-	-	TRBJ1-2	CGVVPAASYGYTF	TGCGGCGTTGTTCCAGCCGCCTCCTATGGCTACACCTTC
TRBV6-5	-	-	TRBJ1-5	CAAGGGTQPQHF	TGTGCCGCGGGAGGGGGAACCCAGCCCCAGCATTTT
TRBV28	-	few	TRBJ2-3	CASSSGATDTQYF	TGTGCCAGCAGTAGCGGTGCCACAGATACGCAGTATTTT
TRBV24-1	-	-	TRBJ2-2	CATSDTGTLGGTGELFF	TGTGCCACCAGTGATACAGGGACCCTAGGTGGAACCGGGGAGCTGTTTTTT
TRBV4-3	-	-	TRBJ1-3	CASSQGSGAGNTIYF	TGCGCCAGCAGCCAAGGTTCGGGGGCTGGAAACACCATATATTTT
TRBV5-1	-	-	TRBJ1-2	CASSATEQNPGYTF	TGCGCCAGCAGCGCCACTGAACAGAACCCAGGCTACACCTTC
TRBV20-1	-	-	TRBJ2-1	CSAREGGSYNEQFF	TGCAGTGCTAGAGAGGGGGGCTCCTACAATGAGCAGTTCTTC
TRBV29-1	-	-	TRBJ2-4	CSVAGSNIQYF	TGCAGCGTGGCGGGATCGAACATTCAGTACTTC
TRBV29-1	TRBD1	-	TRBJ1-1	CSVQGADTEAFF	TGCAGCGTGCAGGGGGCGGACACTGAAGCTTTCTTT
TRBV7-2	TRBD1	few	TRBJ1-5	CASSLVGQGFQPQHF	TGTGCCAGCAGCTTAGTAGGACAGGGGTTTCAGCCCCAGCATTTT
TRBV3-1	-	-	TRBJ2-5	CASSQVGGGNQETQYF	TGTGCCAGCAGCCAAGTCGGGGGAGGAAACCAAGAGACCCAGTACTTC
TRBV29-1	TRBD1	few	TRBJ2-5	CSVLRTGQETQYF	TGCAGCGTTTTAAGGACAGGCCAAGAGACCCAGTACTTC
TRBV7-2	TRBD1	-	TRBJ2-5	CASSSTGTAQETQYF	TGTGCCAGCAGCTCAACCGGGACAGCTCAAGAGACCCAGTACTTC
TRBV5-8	-	few	TRBJ2-1	CASSSDLVENEQFF	TGTGCCAGCAGCTCGGACCTGGTGGAGAATGAGCAGTTCTTC
TRBV10-3	-	few	TRBJ1-2	CAIREGQNLNYGYTF	TGTGCCATCAGGGAAGGACAGAATCTTAACTATGGCTACACCTTC
TRBV19	-	-	TRBJ1-5	CARGGNQPQHF	TGTGCCAGAGGGGGTAATCAGCCCCAGCATTTT
TRBV19	TRBD2	-	TRBJ2-6	CASSIESKKGLLSGANVLTF	TGTGCCAGTAGTATCGAATCAAAAAAGGGACTACTCTCTGGGGCCAACGTCCTGACTTTC
TRBV7-9	TRBD1	-	TRBJ1-2	CASSSGQGRLGYTF	TGTGCCAGCAGCTCCGGACAGGGAAGATTGGGCTACACCTTC
TRBV5-6	TRBD2	once	TRBJ2-1	CASSFGGAYEQFF	TGTGCCAGCAGCTTCGGGGGGGCATACGAGCAGTTCTTC
TRBV20-1	TRBD2	-	TRBJ2-7	CSARGTSGSSYEQYF	TGCAGTGCTCGAGGGACTAGCGGGAGCTCCTACGAGCAGTACTTC
TRBV7-9	-	-	TRBJ1-4	CASSLQRATNEKLFF	TGTGCCAGCAGCTTACAACGTGCAACTAATGAAAAACTGTTTTTT
TRBV12-3/TRBV12-4	TRBD2	-	TRBJ2-7	CASSRRPGGGTYEQYF	TGTGCCAGCAGTAGAAGACCGGGCGGGGGAACCTACGAGCAGTACTTC
TRBV6-5	-	-	TRBJ2-7	CASRILRDREQYF	TGTGCCAGCAGAATCTTAAGGGACCGAGAGCAGTACTTC
TRBV27	-	-	TRBJ2-7	CASTPRGVDEQYF	TGTGCCAGCACCCCCAGGGGGGTGGACGAGCAGTACTTC
TRBV12-3/TRBV12-4	-	few	TRBJ2-6	CASSFRLVSGANVLTF	TGTGCCAGCAGTTTTCGACTGGTCTCTGGGGCCAACGTCCTGACTTTC
TRBV20-1	-	few	TRBJ2-7	CSARDVGLSSYEQYF	TGCAGTGCTAGAGATGTGGGACTGTCCTCCTACGAGCAGTACTTC
TRBV11-2	TRBD1	few	TRBJ2-3	CACWDRSTDTQYF	TGTGCCTGCTGGGACAGGTCTACAGATACGCAGTATTTT
TRBV13	TRBD1	-	TRBJ2-7	CASSLRDRGGSEQYF	TGTGCCAGCAGCCTGCGGGACAGGGGAGGTAGCGAGCAGTACTTC
TRBV7-8	-	-	TRBJ2-6	CASSKGGGWANVLTF	TGTGCCAGCAGCAAAGGGGGGGGGTGGGCCAACGTCCTGACTTTC
TRBV10-3	-	few	TRBJ1-1	CAISRGRGGTEAFF	TGTGCCATCAGCCGAGGCAGGGGTGGAACTGAAGCTTTCTTT
TRBV27	TRBD1	-	TRBJ1-6	CASRSQGKGISPLHF	TGTGCCAGCAGATCACAGGGGAAGGGTATCTCACCCCTCCACTTT
TRBV7-2	-	-	TRBJ1-2	CGSSLGASYGYTF	TGTGGCAGCAGCCTGGGGGCTTCCTATGGCTACACCTTC
TRBV12-3/TRBV12-4	-	-	TRBJ2-3	CASSATTGGTDTQYF	TGTGCCAGCAGTGCCACGACGGGGGGCACAGATACGCAGTATTTT
TRBV12-3/TRBV12-4	-	-	TRBJ2-7	CASRRGSYEQHF	TGTGCCAGCAGGAGGGGTTCCTACGAGCAGCACTTC
TRBV15	TRBD1	few	TRBJ2-7	CATSMRGLHYEQYF	TGTGCCACCAGCATGAGGGGGCTCCACTACGAGCAGTACTTC
TRBV5-1	TRBD2	few	TRBJ2-3	CASSLGALREVTDTQYF	TGCGCCAGCAGCTTGGGGGCTCTGCGGGAGGTTACAGATACGCAGTATTTT
TRBV20-1	TRBD2	-	TRBJ2-3	CSARDIAGGLTDTQYF	TGCAGTGCTAGAGATATAGCGGGGGGGCTGACAGATACGCAGTATTTT
TRBV29-1	-	-	TRBJ2-5	CSVLKRETQYF	TGCAGCGTTCTTAAGCGGGAGACCCAGTACTTC
TRBV29-1	-	few	TRBJ1-2	CSVVTGPPTF	TGCAGCGTGGTTACAGGGCCTCCCACCTTC
TRBV6-4	TRBD2	-	TRBJ2-6	CASSERGGSGVNVLTF	TGTGCCAGCAGTGAGCGGGGGGGCTCTGGGGTCAACGTCCTGACTTTC
TRBV18	-	few	TRBJ1-2	CASSPGKGDYGYTF	TGTGCCAGCTCACCGGGTAAAGGTGACTATGGCTACACCTTC
TRBV7-2	-	few	TRBJ2-6	CASSLAGQNAEANVLTF	TGTGCCAGCAGCTTAGCGGGCCAGAACGCTGAGGCCAACGTCCTGACTTTC
TRBV5-4	-	-	TRBJ1-1	CASSYSGNSEAFF	TGTGCCAGCAGTTATTCTGGGAATAGTGAAGCTTTCTTT
TRBV10-3	-	-	TRBJ1-1	CAISEASLNTEAFF	TGTGCCATCAGTGAAGCCAGCTTGAACACTGAAGCTTTCTTT